The 9 T cell receptor beta chains below all came from one sample that was sequenced in a study of blood T cell repertoires in COVID-19. The data were produced by immunoSEQ multiplex PCR, yet TCRdb's version contains in-frame clones alone and is incomplete. The data contain tens of thousands of clones, 75% to 90% of them singletons. Source material: peripheral blood. These receptors were taken from a human donor with acute or convalescent COVID-19. The donor label of this sample is uncertain.

The rearrangement uses TRBV12-5 and TRBJ1-2, with a weak D call TRBD1 (6 bases). Germline CDR1 is LGHNT and CDR2 is FRNRAP. Trimming removed 3 bases at V and 7 bases at J, with 9 bases between. This CDR3 spans 12 amino acids. The CDR3 DNA sequence: TGTGCTAGTGGTTTAACAGGGTTTGGCTACACCTTC. It yields the protein CASGLTGFGYTF.

The chain joins TRBV19 to TRBJ2-2; 10 bases match TRBD1. V lost 5 bases to trimming and J lost 3 bases; unmatched junction nucleotides: 6. The germline gives CDR1 LNHDA, CDR2 SQIVND (reference sequence). The CDR3 consists of 16 residues. CDR3 region: CASSPDRGTDTGELFF. In DNA form, the CDR3 reads TGTGCCAGTAGTCCGGACAGGGGGACCGACACCGGGGAGCTGTTTTTT.

The chain is built from TRBV27 and TRBJ2-5; D perhaps matches TRBD2 (5 bases). The germline V and J ends were trimmed by 5 bases and 5 bases, with 12 bases remaining between them. The CDR3 has 13 residues. From germline, CDR1 is MNHEY and CDR2 SMNVEV (reference sequence). CDR3 sequence (DNA): TGTGCCAGCAGTAGGAGGCGGAGGGAGACCCAGTACTTC. Its translation is CASSRRRRETQYF.

This chain joins TRBV28 and TRBJ1-6, with 9 bases fitting TRBD1. The trim removed 6 bases at V and 6 bases at J, leaving 6 bases unmatched. The germline gives CDR1 MDHEN, CDR2 SYDVKM. The CDR3 loop spans 15 amino acids. The CDR3 sequence: CASSYRGPSNSPLHF. CDR3 nucleotides: TGTGCCAGCAGCTACAGGGGGCCAAGTAATTCACCCCTCCACTTT.

The rearrangement joins TRBV28 to TRBJ1-4; possible D gene TRBD1, 5 bases. Germline CDR1 reads MDHEN; CDR2 reads SYDVKM. The CDR3 is 14 residues long. Between the trimmed V and J ends, which lost 7 bases and 2 bases, there was a span of 11 bases. CDR3 nucleotide sequence: TGTGCCAGCACCTTGGGGGGGACTAATGAAAAACTGTTTTTT. Its protein product is CASTLGGTNEKLFF.

This chain uses TRBV10-1 with TRBJ2-1, with 12 nucleotides matching TRBD2. Trimming cost V 7 bases and J 4 bases; bases outside gene matches: 8. The CDR3 has 16 amino acids. CDR1 WNHNN and CDR2 SYGVQD come from the germline V gene (reference sequence). CDR3 sequence: CASILTSGRDYNEQFF. CDR3 bases: TGCGCCAGCATCCTGACTAGCGGGAGAGATTACAATGAGCAGTTCTTC.

J is TRBJ2-2 and V is TRBV5-1; a possible D gene is TRBD2 (6 bases). The CDR3 is 16 amino acids. The germline V gene encodes CDR1 SGHRS and CDR2 YFSETQ. The V gene lost 4 bases and the J gene lost 1 base, with 14 bases spanning the gap. The DNA for the CDR3 is TGCGCCAGCAGCCTTACGCTTAGCGGGAACACCGGGGAGCTGTTTTTT. As protein: CASSLTLSGNTGELFF.

This clone occurred a few times. Other DNA sequences from this sample encode an identical CDR3 as well. The J gene is TRBJ1-3, the V gene TRBV27; no firm D call. Germline CDR1 is MNHEY and CDR2 is SMNVEV (reference sequence). This CDR3 is 14 amino acids long. The ends were cut back, 2 bases at V and 3 bases at J, with 8 bases in the middle. This CDR3 reads CASSLGGGGNTIYF. Here the CDR3 DNA reads TGTGCCAGCAGTTTAGGAGGCGGTGGAAACACCATATATTTT.

This clone was seen a few times. The chain carries TRBV19 and TRBJ1-1; 8 bases line up with TRBD1. Germline-derived CDR1 and CDR2 are LNHDA and SQIVND (reference sequence). The ends lost 7 bases at V and 1 base at J; junction bases unmatched: 5. The CDR3 loop spans 14 amino acids. The CDR3 region has the DNA TGTGCCAGTACCATGGGACAGGCGAACACTGAAGCTTTCTTT. Its protein is CASTMGQANTEAFF.